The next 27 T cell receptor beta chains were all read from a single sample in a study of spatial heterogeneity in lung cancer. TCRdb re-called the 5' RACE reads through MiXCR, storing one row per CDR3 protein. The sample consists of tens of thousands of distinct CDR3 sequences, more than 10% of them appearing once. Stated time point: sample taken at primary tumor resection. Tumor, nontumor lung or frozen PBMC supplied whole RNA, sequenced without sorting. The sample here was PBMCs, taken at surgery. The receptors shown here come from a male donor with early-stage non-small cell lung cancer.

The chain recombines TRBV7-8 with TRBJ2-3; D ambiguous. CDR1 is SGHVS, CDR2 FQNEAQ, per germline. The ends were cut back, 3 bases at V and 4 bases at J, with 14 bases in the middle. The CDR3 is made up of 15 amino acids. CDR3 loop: CASSFLGIAPDTQYF. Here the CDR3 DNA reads TGTGCCAGCAGCTTCTTGGGGATCGCTCCAGATACGCAGTATTTT.

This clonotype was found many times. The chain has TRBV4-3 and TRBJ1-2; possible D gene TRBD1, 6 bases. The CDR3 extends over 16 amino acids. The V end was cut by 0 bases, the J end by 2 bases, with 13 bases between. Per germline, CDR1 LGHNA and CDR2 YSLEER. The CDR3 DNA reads TGCGCCAGCAGCCAAGACCACCTTACAGGGAACTATGGCTACACCTTC. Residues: CASSQDHLTGNYGYTF.

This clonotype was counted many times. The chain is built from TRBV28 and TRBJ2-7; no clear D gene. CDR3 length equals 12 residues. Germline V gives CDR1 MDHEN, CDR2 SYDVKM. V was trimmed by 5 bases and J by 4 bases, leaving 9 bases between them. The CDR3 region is CASSPLGYEQYF. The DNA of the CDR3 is TGTGCCAGCAGTCCCCTTGGGTACGAGCAGTACTTC.

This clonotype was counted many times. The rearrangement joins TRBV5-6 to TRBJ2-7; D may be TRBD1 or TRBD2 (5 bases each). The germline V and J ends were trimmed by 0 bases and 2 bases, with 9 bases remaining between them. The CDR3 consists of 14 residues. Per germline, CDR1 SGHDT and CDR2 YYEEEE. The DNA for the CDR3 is TGTGCCAGCAGCTTGGGGGACGCTCCCTACGAGCAGTACTTC. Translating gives CASSLGDAPYEQYF.

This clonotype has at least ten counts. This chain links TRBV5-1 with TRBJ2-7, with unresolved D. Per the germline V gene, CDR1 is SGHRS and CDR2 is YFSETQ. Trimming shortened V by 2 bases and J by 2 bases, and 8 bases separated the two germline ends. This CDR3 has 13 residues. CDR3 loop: CASSFDGPYEQYF. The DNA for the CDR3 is TGCGCCAGCAGCTTTGACGGACCCTACGAGCAGTACTTC.

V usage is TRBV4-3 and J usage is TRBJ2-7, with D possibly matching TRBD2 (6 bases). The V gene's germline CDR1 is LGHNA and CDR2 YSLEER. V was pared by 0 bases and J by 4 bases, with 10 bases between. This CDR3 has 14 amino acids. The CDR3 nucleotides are TGCGCCAGCAGCCAAGATCGGGGGTTATACGAGCAGTACTTC. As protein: CASSQDRGLYEQYF.

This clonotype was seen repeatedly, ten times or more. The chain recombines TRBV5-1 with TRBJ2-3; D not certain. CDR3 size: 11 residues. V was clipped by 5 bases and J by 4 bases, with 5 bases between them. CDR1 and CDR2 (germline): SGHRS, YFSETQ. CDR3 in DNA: TGCGCCAGCAGTAATGCAGATACGCAGTATTTT. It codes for CASSNADTQYF.

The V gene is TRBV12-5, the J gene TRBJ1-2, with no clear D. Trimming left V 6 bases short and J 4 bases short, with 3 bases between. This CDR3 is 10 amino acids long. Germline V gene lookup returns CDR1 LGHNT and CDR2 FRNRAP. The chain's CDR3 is CASGGYGYTF. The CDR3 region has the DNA TGTGCTAGTGGCGGCTATGGCTACACCTTC. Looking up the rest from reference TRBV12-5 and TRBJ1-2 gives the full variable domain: DARVTQTPRHKVTEMGQEVTMRCQPILGHNTVFWYRQTMMQGLELLAYFRNRAPLDDSGMPKDRFSAEMPDATLATLKIQPSEPRDSAVYFCASGGYGYTFGSGTRLTVV.

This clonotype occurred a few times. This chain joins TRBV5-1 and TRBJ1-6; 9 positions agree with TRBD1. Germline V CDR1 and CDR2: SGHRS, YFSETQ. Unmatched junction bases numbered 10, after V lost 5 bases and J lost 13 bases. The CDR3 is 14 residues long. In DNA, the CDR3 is TGCGCCAGCAGTGCCGGGACAGGGACAGGGCCCCTCCACTTT. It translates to CASSAGTGTGPLHF.

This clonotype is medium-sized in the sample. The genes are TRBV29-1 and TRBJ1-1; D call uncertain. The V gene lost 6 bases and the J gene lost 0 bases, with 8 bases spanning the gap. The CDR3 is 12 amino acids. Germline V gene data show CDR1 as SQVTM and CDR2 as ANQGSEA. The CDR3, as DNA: TGCAGCGTGATTCATATGAACACTGAAGCTTTCTTT. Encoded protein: CSVIHMNTEAFF.

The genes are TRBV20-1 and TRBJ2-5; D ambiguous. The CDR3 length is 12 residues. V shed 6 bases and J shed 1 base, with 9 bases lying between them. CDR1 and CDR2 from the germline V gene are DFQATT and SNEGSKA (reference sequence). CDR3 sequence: CSARTAQETQYF. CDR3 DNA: TGCAGTGCCCGGACGGCCCAAGAGACCCAGTACTTC.

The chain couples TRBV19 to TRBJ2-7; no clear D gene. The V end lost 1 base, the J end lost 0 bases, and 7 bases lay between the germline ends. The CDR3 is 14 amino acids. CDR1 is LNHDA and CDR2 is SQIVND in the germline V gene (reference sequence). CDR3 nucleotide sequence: TGTGCCAGTAGTATAGGCGGTACCTCCTACGAGCAGTACTTC. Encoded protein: CASSIGGTSYEQYF.

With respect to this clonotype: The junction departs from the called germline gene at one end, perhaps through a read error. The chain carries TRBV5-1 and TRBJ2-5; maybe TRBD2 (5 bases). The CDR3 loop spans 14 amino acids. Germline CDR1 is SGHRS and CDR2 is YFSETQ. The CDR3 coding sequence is TGCGCCGGCAGCAGCCGGGGAATTCAAGAGACCCAGTACTTC. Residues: CAGSSRGIQETQYF.

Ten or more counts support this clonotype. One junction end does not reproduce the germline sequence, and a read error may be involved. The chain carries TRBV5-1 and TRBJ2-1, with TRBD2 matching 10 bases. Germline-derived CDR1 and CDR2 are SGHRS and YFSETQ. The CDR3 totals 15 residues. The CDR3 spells CASSLAGDSYNEQFF. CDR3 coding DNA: TGTGCCAGCAGCCTAGCGGGAGACTCCTACAATGAGCAGTTCTTC.

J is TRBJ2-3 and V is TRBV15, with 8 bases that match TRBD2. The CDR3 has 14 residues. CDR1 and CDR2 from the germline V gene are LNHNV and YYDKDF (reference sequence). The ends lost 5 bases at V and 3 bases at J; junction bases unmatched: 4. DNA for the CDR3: TGTGCCACCAGCGAGGCGGGAGGAACAGATACGCAGTATTTT. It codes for CATSEAGGTDTQYF.

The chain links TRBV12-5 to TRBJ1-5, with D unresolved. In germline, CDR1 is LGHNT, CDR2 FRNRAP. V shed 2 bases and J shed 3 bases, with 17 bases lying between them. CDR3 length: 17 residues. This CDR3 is CASGLSTPGFYNQPQHF. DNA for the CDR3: TGTGCTAGTGGTTTGTCAACCCCTGGTTTCTACAATCAGCCCCAGCATTTT. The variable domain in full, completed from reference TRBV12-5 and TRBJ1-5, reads DARVTQTPRHKVTEMGQEVTMRCQPILGHNTVFWYRQTMMQGLELLAYFRNRAPLDDSGMPKDRFSAEMPDATLATLKIQPSEPRDSAVYFCASGLSTPGFYNQPQHFGDGTRLSIL.

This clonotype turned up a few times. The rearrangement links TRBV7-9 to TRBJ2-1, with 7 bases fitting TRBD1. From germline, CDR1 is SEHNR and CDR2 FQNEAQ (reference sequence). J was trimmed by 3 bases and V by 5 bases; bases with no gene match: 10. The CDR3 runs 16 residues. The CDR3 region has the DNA TGTGCCAGCAGCCCACCGACAGGGAAAGACTACAATGAGCAGTTCTTC. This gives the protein CASSPPTGKDYNEQFF.

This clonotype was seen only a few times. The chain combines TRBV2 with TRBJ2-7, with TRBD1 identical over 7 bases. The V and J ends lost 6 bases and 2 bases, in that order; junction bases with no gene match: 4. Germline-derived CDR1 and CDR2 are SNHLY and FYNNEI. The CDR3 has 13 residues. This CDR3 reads CASRQGPTYEQYF. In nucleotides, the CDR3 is TGTGCCAGCAGACAGGGGCCAACCTACGAGCAGTACTTC.

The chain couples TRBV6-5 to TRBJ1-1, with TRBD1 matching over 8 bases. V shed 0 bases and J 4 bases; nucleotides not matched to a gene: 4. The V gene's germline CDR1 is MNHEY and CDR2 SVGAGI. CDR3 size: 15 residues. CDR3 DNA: TGTGCCAGCAGTTACTCCCCTACAGGGGGCACTGAAGCTTTCTTT. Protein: CASSYSPTGGTEAFF.

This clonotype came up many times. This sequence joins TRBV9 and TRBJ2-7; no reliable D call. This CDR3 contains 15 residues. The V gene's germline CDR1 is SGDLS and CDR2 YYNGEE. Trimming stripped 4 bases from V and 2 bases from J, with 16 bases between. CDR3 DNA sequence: TGTGCCAGCAGCCCGAGTCCCCACAATGCCTACGAGCAGTACTTC. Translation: CASSPSPHNAYEQYF.

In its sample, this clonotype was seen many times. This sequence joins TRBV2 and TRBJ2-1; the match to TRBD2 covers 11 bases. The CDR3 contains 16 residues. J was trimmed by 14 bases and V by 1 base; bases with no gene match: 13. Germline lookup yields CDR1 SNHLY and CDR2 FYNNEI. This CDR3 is CASSEVKWRLAGYEFF. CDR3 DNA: TGTGCCAGCAGTGAAGTCAAGTGGAGACTAGCGGGATACGAGTTCTTC.

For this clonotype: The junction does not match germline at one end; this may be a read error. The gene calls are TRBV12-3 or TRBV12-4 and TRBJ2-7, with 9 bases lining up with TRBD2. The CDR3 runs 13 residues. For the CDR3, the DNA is TGTGCCAGCAGTCTAGCGGGGTTGAACGAGCAGTACTTC. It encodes CASSLAGLNEQYF.

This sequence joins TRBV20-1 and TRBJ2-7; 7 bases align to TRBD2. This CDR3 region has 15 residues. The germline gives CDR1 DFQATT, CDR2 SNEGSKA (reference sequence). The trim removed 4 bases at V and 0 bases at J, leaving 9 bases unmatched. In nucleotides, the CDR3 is TGCAGTGCTACTATAGCGGGCGGTTTCTCCTACGAGCAGTACTTC. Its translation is CSATIAGGFSYEQYF.

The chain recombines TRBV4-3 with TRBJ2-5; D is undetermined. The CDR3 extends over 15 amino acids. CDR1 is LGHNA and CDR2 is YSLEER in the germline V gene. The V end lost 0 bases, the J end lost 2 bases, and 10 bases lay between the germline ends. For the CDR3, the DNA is TGCGCCAGCAGCCAAGATTGGCGGCCACAAGAGACCCAGTACTTC. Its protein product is CASSQDWRPQETQYF.

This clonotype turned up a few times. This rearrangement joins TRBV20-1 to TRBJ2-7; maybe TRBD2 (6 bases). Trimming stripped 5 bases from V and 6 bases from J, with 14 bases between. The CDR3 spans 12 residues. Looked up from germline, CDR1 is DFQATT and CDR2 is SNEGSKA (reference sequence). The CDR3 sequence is CSAYTLASEQYF. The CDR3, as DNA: TGCAGTGCTTACACCCTAGCGAGCGAGCAGTACTTC.

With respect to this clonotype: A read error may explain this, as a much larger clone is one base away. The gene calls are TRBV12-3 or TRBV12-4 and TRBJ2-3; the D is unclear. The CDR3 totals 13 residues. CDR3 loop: CASSPPGTDSQYF. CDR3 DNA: TGTGCCAGCAGTCCCCCAGGCACAGATTCGCAGTATTTT.

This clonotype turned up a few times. CDR3 in DNA: TGTGCCACCGCAGACAGCAGCACAGATACGCAGTATTTT. The encoded protein is CATADSSTDTQYF. This chain connects TRBV24-1 to TRBJ2-3, with D possibly being TRBD1 (5 bases). Trimming took off 9 bases at V and 0 bases at J, with 9 bases between the two ends. The CDR3 runs to 13 residues. Germline CDR1 is KGHDR and CDR2 is SFDVKD.